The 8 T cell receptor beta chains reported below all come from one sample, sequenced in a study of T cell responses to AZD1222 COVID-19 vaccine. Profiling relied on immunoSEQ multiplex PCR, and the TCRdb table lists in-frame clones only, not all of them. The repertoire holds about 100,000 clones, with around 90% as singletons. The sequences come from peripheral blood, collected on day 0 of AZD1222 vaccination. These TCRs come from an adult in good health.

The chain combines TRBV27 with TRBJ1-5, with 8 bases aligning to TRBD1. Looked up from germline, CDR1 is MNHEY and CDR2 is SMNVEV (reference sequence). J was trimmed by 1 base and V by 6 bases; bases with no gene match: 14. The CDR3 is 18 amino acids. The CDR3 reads CASRPHLTGGRSNQPQHF. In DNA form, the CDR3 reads TGTGCCAGCAGGCCACACCTAACAGGGGGGAGAAGCAATCAGCCCCAGCATTTT.

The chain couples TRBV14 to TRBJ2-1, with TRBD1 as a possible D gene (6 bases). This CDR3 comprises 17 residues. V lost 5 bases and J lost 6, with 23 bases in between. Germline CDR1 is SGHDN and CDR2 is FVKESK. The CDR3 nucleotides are TGTGCCAGCAGCAAGCTCGCAGGGGCCTATGTTGGCAATGAGCAGTTCTTC. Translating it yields CASSKLAGAYVGNEQFF.

For the CDR3, the DNA is TGTGCCAGCAGAAACGAGCAGGGGAACACTGAAGCTTTCTTT. Amino acid sequence: CASRNEQGNTEAFF. The chain uses TRBV7-9 and TRBJ1-1; possibly TRBD1 for D (5 bases). V was shortened by 6 bases and J by 1 base, with 12 bases between the two germline ends. The germline CDR1 and CDR2 sequences are SEHNR and FQNEAQ (reference sequence). This CDR3 has 14 residues.

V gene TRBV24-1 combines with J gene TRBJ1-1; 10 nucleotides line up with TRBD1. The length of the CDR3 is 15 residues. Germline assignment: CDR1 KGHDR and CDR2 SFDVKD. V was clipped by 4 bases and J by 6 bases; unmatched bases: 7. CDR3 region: CATSDSGQGLAEAFF. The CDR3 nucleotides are TGTGCCACCAGTGACTCGGGACAGGGGTTGGCTGAAGCTTTCTTT.

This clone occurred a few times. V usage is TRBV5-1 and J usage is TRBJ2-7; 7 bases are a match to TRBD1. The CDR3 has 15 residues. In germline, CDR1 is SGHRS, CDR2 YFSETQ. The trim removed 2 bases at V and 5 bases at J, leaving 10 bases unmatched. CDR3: CASSLPWDSTHEQYF. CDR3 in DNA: TGCGCCAGCAGCTTACCCTGGGACAGTACCCACGAGCAGTACTTC.

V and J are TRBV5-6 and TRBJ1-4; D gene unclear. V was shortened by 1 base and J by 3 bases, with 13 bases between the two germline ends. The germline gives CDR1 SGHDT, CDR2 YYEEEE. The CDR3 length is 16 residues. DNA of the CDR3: TGTGCCAGCAGCTTGAGGTTCGGGTCAGCTAATGAAAAACTGTTTTTT. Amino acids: CASSLRFGSANEKLFF.

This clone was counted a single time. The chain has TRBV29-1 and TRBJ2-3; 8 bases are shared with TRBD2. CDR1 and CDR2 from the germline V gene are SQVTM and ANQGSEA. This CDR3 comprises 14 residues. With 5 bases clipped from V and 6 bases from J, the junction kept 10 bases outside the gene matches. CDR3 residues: CSVPESGSGDTQYF. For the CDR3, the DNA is TGCAGCGTTCCTGAGAGCGGGAGCGGGGATACGCAGTATTTT.

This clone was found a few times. The CDR3 reads CASSPQVDQGGYYGYTF. CDR3 in DNA: TGCGCCAGCAGCCCCCAAGTTGACCAGGGGGGCTACTATGGCTACACCTTC. This sequence joins TRBV4-1 and TRBJ1-2; 7 positions agree with TRBD1. The J segment lost 3 bases and the V segment lost 4 bases, leaving 14 bases of the junction unmatched. Germline V gene sequence: CDR1 MGHRA, CDR2 YSYEKL. There are 17 residues in the CDR3.